What follows describes a single T cell receptor beta chain. Germline assignment: CDR1 SGHAT and CDR2 FQNNGV. The CDR3 runs 15 residues. TCRdb re-called the 5' RACE reads and catalogs CDR3 proteins one per entry, DNA excluded. Here the sample table reports about 550,000 distinct CDR3 sequences. The entry originates in a study of T cells expressing NK-cell markers. This sequence was found in a man aged 18 to 35 in good health. The chain recombines TRBV11-2 with TRBJ2-1. The sequenced material came from blood T cells: a sorted CD56 or NKG2C T cell subset, CD4+ or CD8+ T cells, or bulk PBMC T cells (not recorded which). The CDR3 sequence: CASTTAGSSYNEQFF.